Below are 9 T cell receptor beta chains sequenced from a single sample in a study of T cell responses to AZD1222 COVID-19 vaccine. This table comes from immunoSEQ multiplex PCR, and its TCRdb copy is limited to in-frame clones, with some not included. This sample has some 94,000 clones, with roughly 92% found just once. Specimen: peripheral blood, collected on day 0 of AZD1222 vaccination. The receptor set was obtained from an adult in good health.

This clone came up once. The genes are TRBV14 and TRBJ2-2; 10 nucleotides agree with TRBD1. CDR3 length: 16 amino acids. The V segment lost 4 bases and the J segment 7 bases; nucleotides outside the gene matches: 9. The germline gives CDR1 SGHDN, CDR2 FVKESK. CDR3 sequence: CASSPPGQGIYGELFF. The CDR3 coding sequence is TGTGCCAGCAGCCCACCGGGACAGGGGATCTACGGGGAGCTGTTTTTT.

This rearrangement joins TRBV29-1 to TRBJ2-3; 11 bases fit TRBD1. The J segment lost 4 bases and the V segment lost 3 bases, leaving 6 bases of the junction unmatched. This CDR3 has 15 residues. The V gene's germline CDR1 is SQVTM and CDR2 ANQGSEA. CDR3 DNA: TGCAGCGTTGAGTGGGGGACAGGGGGACCAGATACGCAGTATTTT. Residues: CSVEWGTGGPDTQYF.

The V call is TRBV19, the J call TRBJ1-5; 7 bases match TRBD1. The CDR3 totals 12 residues. CDR1 is LNHDA and CDR2 is SQIVND in the germline V gene (reference sequence). V trimming: 11 bases; J trimming: 6 bases; junction bases outside the gene matches: 7. Written as DNA, the CDR3 is TGTGCCCTCAACTACAGGGGTCAGCCCCAGCATTTT. It specifies CALNYRGQPQHF.

This clone was observed once. The chain has TRBV7-8 and TRBJ2-2; 7 bases match TRBD2. The CDR3 loop spans 14 amino acids. Germline V gene lookup returns CDR1 SGHVS and CDR2 FQNEAQ. Losses at the gene ends were 5 bases for V and 5 bases for J; bases not matched to a gene: 5. In DNA, the CDR3 is TGTGCCAGCAGCCCTACCGGGGGGACCGGGGAGCTGTTTTTT. It specifies CASSPTGGTGELFF.

The V gene is TRBV6-5, the J gene TRBJ2-7; D might be TRBD1 (5 bases). The CDR3 spans 13 residues. V shed 5 bases and J shed 5 bases, with 13 bases lying between them. Germline V gene data show CDR1 as MNHEY and CDR2 as SVGAGI. CDR3 residues: CASSSRAAHEQYF. The CDR3 DNA follows: TGTGCCAGCAGTAGCAGGGCGGCCCACGAGCAGTACTTC.

This clone was detected once. This chain joins TRBV5-1 and TRBJ2-1, with TRBD2 matching 7 bases. V gave up 3 bases and J gave up 8 bases; unmatched junction bases: 8. Looked up from germline, CDR1 is SGHRS and CDR2 is YFSETQ. The CDR3 covers 14 residues. The CDR3 loop reads CASSSGLPLDEQFF. Here the CDR3 DNA reads TGCGCCAGCAGCTCGGGACTACCTTTGGATGAGCAGTTCTTC.

This clone was seen once. The gene calls are TRBV7-2 and TRBJ2-3; 12 positions match TRBD2. Germline V gives CDR1 SGHTA, CDR2 FQGNSA. The ends lost 0 bases at V and 0 bases at J; junction bases unmatched: 1. This CDR3 is built from 17 residues. This CDR3 reads CASSLAGTSGSTDTQYF. CDR3 nucleotide sequence: TGTGCCAGCAGCTTAGCCGGGACTAGCGGGAGCACAGATACGCAGTATTTT. The full variable domain, rest sourced from reference TRBV7-2 and TRBJ2-3, is GAGVSQSPSNKVTEKGKDVELRCDPISGHTALYWYRQSLGQGLEFLIYFQGNSAPDKSGLPSDRFSAERTGGSVSTLTIQRTQQEDSAVYLCASSLAGTSGSTDTQYFGPGTRLTVL.

V usage is TRBV5-5 and J usage is TRBJ1-1; D gene ambiguous. In germline, CDR1 is SGHKS, CDR2 YYEKEE (reference sequence). There are 13 residues in the CDR3. Trimming removed 2 bases from V and 7 bases from J, with 12 bases in between. The DNA for the CDR3 is TGTGCCAGCAGCTTATCCCCGGGAAGTGAAGCTTTCTTT. This translates into CASSLSPGSEAFF.

The J gene is TRBJ1-1, the V gene TRBV5-6; a weak D match, TRBD1 (5 bases). V lost 2 bases to trimming and J lost 10 bases, with 15 bases between them. The CDR3 is made up of 13 amino acids. Germline V CDR1 and CDR2: SGHDT, YYEEEE. The CDR3 bases are TGTGCCAGCAGCTTTAGCTCGTCGGGGGGAGCTTTCTTT. Translating it yields CASSFSSSGGAFF.